Following are 4 T cell receptor beta chains from one sample sequenced in a study of T cells in Graves' hyperthyroidism and ophthalmopathy. Regions amplified from RNA transcripts were the TCR beta CDR3 regions. A first-round RT-PCR of the TCR CDR3 used the HTBI primer set. Each CDR3 protein is one row after TCRdb ran MiXCR on the multiplex PCR reads. The sample contains about 420,000 distinct CDR3 sequences, about a sixth of which appear only once. Material for sequencing was blood. Every receptor here comes from a woman aged 18-35 years with Graves' hyperthyroidism.

This clonotype came up many times. This chain links TRBV28 with TRBJ2-5; 8 bases map to TRBD2. Germline V gene lookup returns CDR1 MDHEN and CDR2 SYDVKM. The CDR3 sequence is 16 residues long. V lost 6 bases and J lost 0; bases outside the gene matches: 9. CDR3: CASSPLRLAHQETQYF. The CDR3 coding sequence is TGTGCCAGCAGCCCCCTTCGACTAGCGCACCAAGAGACCCAGTACTTC.

This clonotype was seen more than once but under ten times. The chain joins TRBV24-1 to TRBJ1-1; D perhaps matches TRBD1 (5 bases). The germline V gene encodes CDR1 KGHDR and CDR2 SFDVKD. This CDR3 comprises 13 residues. V dropped 4 bases and J dropped 4 bases, with 9 bases sitting between them. For the CDR3, the DNA is TGTGCCACCAGTGAGGGACCCCTCACTGAAGCTTTCTTT. This encodes CATSEGPLTEAFF.

This clonotype was observed many times. The rearrangement links TRBV3-1 to TRBJ1-4, with D possibly matching TRBD1 (6 bases). V was pared by 0 bases and J by 7 bases, with 12 bases between. The V gene's germline CDR1 is LGHDT and CDR2 YNNKEL (reference sequence). The length of the CDR3 is 15 residues. DNA of the CDR3: TGTGCCAGCAGCCAAGAGACCCCAGGGGCTGAAAAACTGTTTTTT. This gives the protein CASSQETPGAEKLFF.

This clonotype was recorded at least ten times. This chain's CDR3 is CATSGRQGDEAFF. CDR3 nucleotides: TGTGCCACCAGTGGGCGACAGGGGGATGAAGCTTTCTTT. This chain joins TRBV24-1 and TRBJ1-1, with TRBD1 matching over 9 bases. V lost 5 bases to trimming and J lost 7 bases; unmatched junction nucleotides: 4. The CDR3 covers 13 residues. Germline loops: CDR1 KGHDR, CDR2 SFDVKD.